Each of the 21 T cell receptor beta chains below was sequenced from the same sample in a study of cytomegalovirus exposure and HLA in healthy donors. The study ran its PCR with 60 Vbeta and 13 Jbeta primers. Sequenced by immunoSEQ multiplex PCR; TCRdb stores in-frame clones only, minus some. The sample holds roughly 97,000 clones, around four fifths seen once. Source material: PBMCs. The receptors here all came from a woman between 35 and 50 years old in good health and CMV-seronegative.

This sequence joins TRBV2 and TRBJ2-1; 7 bases are shared with TRBD1. Trimming cost V 6 bases and J 7 bases; bases outside gene matches: 9. This CDR3 is built from 14 residues. Germline values: CDR1 SNHLY, CDR2 FYNNEI. The CDR3 sequence is CASRGQTVENEQFF. CDR3 sequence (DNA): TGTGCCAGCAGGGGACAGACTGTCGAAAATGAGCAGTTCTTC.

The genes are TRBV27 and TRBJ2-7; TRBD1 might be the D (5 bases). Germline-derived CDR1 and CDR2 are MNHEY and SMNVEV (reference sequence). The CDR3 extends over 13 amino acids. Between the trimmed V and J ends, which lost 4 bases and 5 bases, there was a span of 12 bases. CDR3 protein: CASSSGLSDEQYF. CDR3 sequence (DNA): TGTGCCAGCAGTTCAGGGTTATCGGACGAGCAGTACTTC.

J is TRBJ2-1 and V is TRBV5-6, with 7 bases identical to TRBD2. Trimming took 0 bases from V and 5 from J; bases not matched to a gene: 11. CDR1 is SGHDT and CDR2 is YYEEEE in the germline V gene. CDR3 size: 17 residues. The CDR3 region is CASSLAFAGVVDNEQFF. In nucleotides, the CDR3 is TGTGCCAGCAGCTTGGCCTTTGCGGGAGTCGTCGACAATGAGCAGTTCTTC.

The CDR3 spells CASSIGGLGVNIQYF. The CDR3 DNA reads as TGTGCCAGTAGTATAGGGGGACTAGGGGTAAACATTCAGTACTTC. V and J are TRBV19 and TRBJ2-4; 8 nucleotides match TRBD2. CDR3 length: 15 amino acids. Germline V gene lookup returns CDR1 LNHDA and CDR2 SQIVND (reference sequence). The ends lost 1 base at V and 6 bases at J; junction bases unmatched: 5. The variable domain in full, completed from reference TRBV19 and TRBJ2-4, reads DGGITQSPKYLFRKEGQNVTLSCEQNLNHDAMYWYRQDPGQGLRLIYYSQIVNDFQKGDIAEGYSVSREKKESFPLTVTSAQKNPTAFYLCASSIGGLGVNIQYFGAGTRLSVL.

V usage is TRBV28 and J usage is TRBJ2-1, with D perhaps TRBD2 (5 bases). V lost 4 bases to trimming and J lost 0 bases, with 16 bases between them. CDR3 length equals 17 residues. In germline, CDR1 is MDHEN, CDR2 SYDVKM. CDR3 sequence: CASSSTWTAHSYNEQFF. The CDR3 nucleotides read TGTGCCAGCAGTTCCACGTGGACTGCCCACTCCTACAATGAGCAGTTCTTC.

This clone was recorded a few times. J is TRBJ1-3 and V is TRBV6-5; 8 bases align to TRBD1. Germline lookup yields CDR1 MNHEY and CDR2 SVGAGI. With V trimmed by 5 bases and J by 8 bases, 5 bases remained unmatched. The CDR3 has 13 amino acids. The CDR3 spells CASSPQGGHTIYF. The DNA of the CDR3 is TGTGCCAGCAGTCCACAGGGGGGGCACACCATATATTTT.

The chain joins TRBV29-1 to TRBJ2-7, with 11 bases aligning to TRBD2. The J segment lost 6 bases and the V segment lost 4 bases, leaving 5 bases of the junction unmatched. The germline V gene encodes CDR1 SQVTM and CDR2 ANQGSEA. The CDR3 has 13 residues. The CDR3 DNA is TGCAGCGTTGGGGCTCTAGCGGGAGGCGAGCAGTACTTC. Protein: CSVGALAGGEQYF.

This chain joins TRBV10-3 and TRBJ2-1; D gene unclear. CDR1 and CDR2 (germline): ENHRY, SYGVKD. The V and J ends lost 1 base and 10 bases respectively, with 8 bases between them. The CDR3 spans 12 residues. The CDR3 nucleotides read TGTGCCATCAGTGAGTTGTCTCTGGAGCAGTTCTTC. It translates to CAISELSLEQFF.

The V call is TRBV7-2, the J call TRBJ2-7, with TRBD1 matching 11 bases. The CDR3 sequence is 14 residues long. Germline V gene sequence: CDR1 SGHTA, CDR2 FQGNSA. V lost 4 bases to trimming and J lost 4 bases; unmatched junction nucleotides: 3. The CDR3 spells CASSSGQGAYEQYF. CDR3 nucleotides: TGTGCCAGCAGCTCCGGACAGGGGGCATACGAGCAGTACTTC.

J is TRBJ2-2 and V is TRBV19; D might be TRBD1 (6 bases). The CDR3 runs 14 residues. Germline V lookup: CDR1 LNHDA, CDR2 SQIVND (reference sequence). Trimming took 5 bases from V and 10 from J, leaving 17 bases between them. CDR3 sequence (DNA): TGTGCCAGTAGTTCCCCGACAGGATCAGCGGAGCTGTTTTTT. Translation gives CASSSPTGSAELFF.

The rearrangement uses TRBV7-2 and TRBJ2-7, with 9 bases aligning to TRBD2. In germline, CDR1 is SGHTA, CDR2 FQGNSA. This CDR3 is built from 16 residues. V lost 8 bases and J lost 3; bases outside the gene matches: 14. The CDR3 region is CASGRARASGNYEQYF. CDR3 bases: TGTGCCAGCGGTCGCGCTAGGGCTAGCGGGAACTACGAGCAGTACTTC. Supplemented by reference TRBV7-2 and TRBJ2-7, the full variable domain reads GAGVSQSPSNKVTEKGKDVELRCDPISGHTALYWYRQSLGQGLEFLIYFQGNSAPDKSGLPSDRFSAERTGGSVSTLTIQRTQQEDSAVYLCASGRARASGNYEQYFGPGTRLTVT.

This rearrangement joins TRBV21-1 to TRBJ2-1; the table's TRBD2 call for D was not verified on the DNA. TRBV21-1 is a pseudogene locus. The CDR3 totals 20 residues. CDR3 region: CASSQTQGTSGRGRWNEQFF. For the CDR3, the DNA is TGTGCCAGCAGCCAAACCCAAGGGACTAGCGGGAGGGGAAGGTGGAATGAGCAGTTCTTC.

The chain combines TRBV6-1 with TRBJ1-4; 8 bases are a match to TRBD1. V lost 5 bases and J lost 0; bases outside the gene matches: 2. Germline assignment: CDR1 MNHNS and CDR2 SASEGT. The CDR3 extends over 15 amino acids. The CDR3 loop is CASSSQGATNEKLFF. For the CDR3, the DNA is TGTGCCAGCAGTTCACAGGGGGCAACTAATGAAAAACTGTTTTTT.

This clone has more than one count but fewer than ten. Compared with germline, one end of the junction differs, possibly owing to a read error. The V call is TRBV11-3, the J call TRBJ1-1; 7 bases line up with TRBD1. Per the germline V gene, CDR1 is SGHNT and CDR2 is YENEEA. The CDR3 loop spans 11 amino acids. CDR3: CASSRRTGPNF. For the CDR3, the DNA is TGTGCCAGCAGCAGGCGGACAGGACCCAACTTT.

The chain has TRBV9 and TRBJ2-7; possible D gene TRBD2, 5 bases. Germline lookup yields CDR1 SGDLS and CDR2 YYNGEE. Trimming took off 0 bases at V and 5 bases at J, with 12 bases between the two ends. The CDR3 covers 14 residues. The CDR3 here is CASSVEKTIHEQYF. In nucleotides, the CDR3 is TGTGCCAGCAGCGTAGAGAAGACTATCCACGAGCAGTACTTC.

This clone has just a few counts. The gene calls are TRBV28 and TRBJ1-2; D is perhaps TRBD1 (5 bases). Trimming shortened V by 1 base and J by 4 bases, and 16 bases separated the two germline ends. From germline, CDR1 is MDHEN and CDR2 SYDVKM. This CDR3 contains 16 residues. The DNA of the CDR3 is TGTGCCAGCAGTTTATTCAGGGTTTTAGGTTTCTATGGCTACACCTTC. Its translation is CASSLFRVLGFYGYTF.

The J gene is TRBJ2-7, the V gene TRBV12-5; 10 bases line up with TRBD2. Germline lookup yields CDR1 LGHNT and CDR2 FRNRAP. The junction had 6 bases not matched to a gene; V was cut back by 0 bases and J by 4 bases. The CDR3 is 16 residues long. In DNA form, the CDR3 reads TGTGCTAGTGGTTTGGTAGAGGCTAGCGGGAGTTACGAGCAGTACTTC. Amino acids: CASGLVEASGSYEQYF.

The chain has TRBV5-1 and TRBJ1-2, with a possible D match to TRBD1 (6 bases). CDR1 is SGHRS and CDR2 is YFSETQ in the germline V gene. The ends were cut back, 4 bases at V and 5 bases at J, with 12 bases in the middle. The CDR3 length is 13 residues. The CDR3 loop reads CASSPSDRYGYTF. CDR3 DNA: TGCGCCAGCAGCCCCTCGGACAGATATGGCTACACCTTC.

The chain links TRBV6-5 to TRBJ1-2; D unclear. CDR1 and CDR2 (germline): MNHEY, SVGAGI. The V and J ends lost 6 bases and 6 bases respectively, with 5 bases between them. There are 10 residues in the CDR3. The CDR3 DNA follows: TGTGCCAGCAGGGGCGATGGCTACACCTTC. It codes for CASRGDGYTF.

This chain joins TRBV7-9 and TRBJ1-3; no reliable D call. The V end was cut by 3 bases, the J end by 2 bases, with 5 bases between. The CDR3 covers 13 residues. Germline CDR1 reads SEHNR; CDR2 reads FQNEAQ (reference sequence). As DNA, the CDR3 is TGTGCCAGCAGCTTGAGAACTGGAAACACCATATATTTT. Its protein is CASSLRTGNTIYF.

The V call is TRBV7-2, the J call TRBJ2-2; D possibly corresponds to TRBD1 (5 bases). CDR1 and CDR2 (germline): SGHTA, FQGNSA. This CDR3 comprises 16 residues. V lost 2 bases, J lost 6 bases, and 16 bases lay in between. CDR3 loop: CASSLRHLAGSGELFF. CDR3 bases: TGTGCCAGCAGCTTAAGACATTTGGCAGGGTCCGGGGAGCTGTTTTTT.